This TCR beta chain was profiled in a study of blood T cell repertoires in COVID-19. Study overall: T cells, B-cell-depleted T cells, or PBMCs supplied cDNA or gDNA.

This CDR3 is built from 13 residues. Germline values: CDR1 SGHTA, CDR2 FQGNSA. In the source study's methods: Estimates of nucleated cell counts were drawn from the amplification of reference gene primers. Repertoires were generated with immunoSEQ multiplex PCR, while TCRdb's copy carries only in-frame clones and drops some. The D gene and trimming were derived from the DNA, and the V and J assignments and clone size from that table. The sample records 200,000 to 250,000 clones, around 80% being singletons. The sequencing sample was made of peripheral blood. This sequence joins TRBV7-2 and TRBJ2-1, with 7 nucleotides matching TRBD2. This TCR derives from an older woman who had recovered from COVID-19. The CDR3 DNA reads TGTGCTACATCGGGGGGCTCCTACAATGAGCAGTTCTTC. Amino acids: CATSGGSYNEQFF.